The T cell receptor (beta chain) described here comes from a study of T cell responses to AZD1222 COVID-19 vaccine. On this clone itself: Its antigen is as yet unknown.

Overall study results and limits: Repertoires were obtained only post-peak T cell response.

Sequenced by immunoSEQ multiplex PCR; TCRdb stores in-frame clones only, minus some. The table lists 90,000 or so clones, roughly 90% of them singletons. The sequences come from peripheral blood, collected on day 0 of AZD1222 vaccination. This receptor was obtained from an adult in good health.

The CDR3 DNA sequence: TGTGCCAGCAGCTTGGGGCGGAACCAAGAGACCCAGTACTTC. Amino acids: CASSLGRNQETQYF. The chain recombines TRBV5-4 with TRBJ2-5; no definite D call. The CDR3 has 14 residues. From germline, CDR1 is SGHNT and CDR2 YYREEE (reference sequence). Trimming cost V 0 bases and J 0 bases, with 6 bases left between them. The whole variable domain, remainder taken from reference TRBV5-4 and TRBJ2-5, is ETGVTQSPTHLIKTRGQQVTLRCSSQSGHNTVSWYQQALGQGPQFIFQYYREEENGRGNFPPRFSGLQFPNYSSELNVNALELDDSALYLCASSLGRNQETQYFGPGTRLLVL.